Shown below are 15 T cell receptor beta chains from a single sample sequenced in a study of blood T cell repertoires in COVID-19. Clones were sequenced by immunoSEQ multiplex PCR, and TCRdb holds only the in-frame ones, with some missing. The top ten clones hold 5% to 6% of a sample with approximately 100,000 clones, 85% to 95% of them seen once. The source material was peripheral blood. The receptors were gathered from a man over 45 with active COVID-19.

The V and J genes are TRBV28 and TRBJ2-5; 9 bases are shared with TRBD2. Germline assignment: CDR1 MDHEN and CDR2 SYDVKM. The CDR3 length is 12 residues. The V gene end was trimmed by 7 bases and the J gene end by 3 bases; junction bases not matched to a gene: 0. The CDR3 nucleotides read TGTGCCAGCACTAGCGGGAAAGAGACCCAGTACTTC. Protein sequence: CASTSGKETQYF.

This clone was seen only a few times. This chain's CDR3 is CASSEAREETRRTRLGQETQYF. The CDR3, as DNA: TGTGCCAGCAGTGAAGCTCGAGAGGAGACTAGACGTACAAGGTTGGGACAAGAGACCCAGTACTTC. This chain joins TRBV6-1 and TRBJ2-5, with D perhaps TRBD2 (6 bases). The CDR3 spans 22 residues. The germline V gene has CDR1 MNHNS and CDR2 SASEGT. V was cut by 0 bases and J by 2 bases, with 31 bases left in between.

This chain links TRBV12-3 or TRBV12-4 with TRBJ2-5; a weak D match, TRBD2 (5 bases). CDR3 length: 13 residues. V was cut by 6 bases and J by 1 base, with 9 bases left in between. The CDR3 protein is CASREDSQETQYF. The CDR3 DNA is TGTGCCAGCAGGGAGGACTCCCAAGAGACCCAGTACTTC.

Only one count was recorded for this clone. This sequence joins TRBV10-1 and TRBJ2-7; possibly TRBD1 for D (6 bases). Trimming took 5 bases from V and 0 from J, leaving 11 bases between them. Germline CDR1 WNHNN, CDR2 SYGVQD (reference sequence). CDR3 length: 14 residues. The CDR3 region is CASSTGTNSYEQYF. The CDR3 DNA is TGCGCCAGCAGTACCGGGACAAACTCCTACGAGCAGTACTTC.

The CDR3 coding sequence is TGTGCCAGTAGTATACGGGTATACACCGGGGAGCTGTTTTTT. It translates to CASSIRVYTGELFF. J is TRBJ2-2 and V is TRBV19; D unresolved. The CDR3 spans 14 residues. Germline CDR1 is LNHDA and CDR2 is SQIVND (reference sequence). Deletions cut 2 bases from V and 3 bases from J, with 7 bases between.

This chain links TRBV5-5 with TRBJ2-2, with D maybe TRBD2 (6 bases). Per germline, CDR1 SGHKS and CDR2 YYEKEE (reference sequence). The CDR3 sequence is 15 residues long. V lost 0 bases, J lost 5 bases, and 11 bases lay in between. This CDR3 is CASSLGSGLTGELFF. Written as DNA, the CDR3 is TGTGCCAGCAGCTTGGGCAGCGGGTTAACCGGGGAGCTGTTTTTT.

The J gene is TRBJ2-7, the V gene TRBV5-1; TRBD1 matches 7 bases. Germline V lookup: CDR1 SGHRS, CDR2 YFSETQ. V gave up 4 bases and J gave up 3 bases; unmatched junction bases: 4. CDR3 length equals 13 residues. For the CDR3, the DNA is TGCGCCAGCAGCCCGGGACAGAACTACGAGCAGTACTTC. Translated: CASSPGQNYEQYF.

This clone was detected once. The chain is built from TRBV5-8 and TRBJ1-2; 12 bases agree with TRBD1. Germline V gene data show CDR1 as SGHTS and CDR2 as YDEGEE. Unmatched junction bases numbered 16, after V lost 5 bases and J lost 8 bases. This CDR3 has 17 amino acids. The CDR3 DNA reads TGTGCCAGCAGGCCCCTTGGGACAGGGGGCAAGGAAACCGGCTACACCTTC. This codes for CASRPLGTGGKETGYTF.

The rearrangement joins TRBV28 to TRBJ2-7, with TRBD2 matching 9 bases. The germline V gene encodes CDR1 MDHEN and CDR2 SYDVKM. The CDR3 is made up of 10 amino acids. CDR3 in DNA: TGTGTGCGGGAGGGCTGGGAGCAGTACTTC. This gives the protein CVREGWEQYF.

This sequence joins TRBV7-8 and TRBJ1-5; D gene uncertain. Trimming left V 8 bases short and J 2 bases short, with 16 bases between. Germline V gives CDR1 SGHVS, CDR2 FQNEAQ. The CDR3 totals 15 residues. CDR3 loop: CASGADAARNQPQHF. CDR3 DNA sequence: TGTGCCAGCGGCGCCGATGCGGCGCGCAATCAGCCCCAGCATTTT.

In this sample, this clone turned up a few times. The chain is built from TRBV19 and TRBJ2-1; TRBD2 might be the D (7 bases). The CDR3 extends over 14 amino acids. Germline values: CDR1 LNHDA, CDR2 SQIVND (reference sequence). The germline V and J ends were trimmed by 8 bases and 8 bases, with 19 bases remaining between them. CDR3 region: CASGAGALGDEQFF. The CDR3 DNA reads as TGTGCCAGTGGTGCGGGGGCCCTGGGGGATGAGCAGTTCTTC. Supplemented by reference TRBV19 and TRBJ2-1, the full variable domain reads DGGITQSPKYLFRKEGQNVTLSCEQNLNHDAMYWYRQDPGQGLRLIYYSQIVNDFQKGDIAEGYSVSREKKESFPLTVTSAQKNPTAFYLCASGAGALGDEQFFGPGTRLTVL.

The V gene is TRBV5-1, the J gene TRBJ2-1; TRBD2 might be the D (5 bases). Germline assignment: CDR1 SGHRS and CDR2 YFSETQ. Trimming shortened V by 0 bases and J by 9 bases, and 13 bases separated the two germline ends. This CDR3 region has 14 residues. The CDR3 DNA sequence: TGCGCCAGCAGCTTGGTGGTGGGGAGTGGTGAGCAGTTCTTC. Translated: CASSLVVGSGEQFF.

This chain links TRBV5-1 with TRBJ2-7; a possible D gene is TRBD1 (5 bases). This CDR3 has 13 amino acids. CDR1 is SGHRS, CDR2 YFSETQ, per germline. V lost 0 bases and J 6 bases, leaving 10 bases between the germline ends. The CDR3 is CASSLEGYSEQYF. The CDR3 DNA is TGCGCCAGCAGCTTGGAGGGGTACAGCGAGCAGTACTTC.

This sequence joins TRBV28 and TRBJ2-3; tentatively, D is TRBD1 (5 bases). CDR1 and CDR2 from the germline V gene are MDHEN and SYDVKM. This CDR3 is 15 amino acids long. V was pared by 11 bases and J by 5 bases, with 23 bases between. The DNA of the CDR3 is TGTGCCGGTCGCGGTTTGGACACTGACCTAGATACGCAGTATTTT. Translation gives CAGRGLDTDLDTQYF.

The chain is built from TRBV28 and TRBJ1-1, with 10 bases fitting TRBD1. The CDR3 is 14 residues long. After removal of 5 bases from V and 4 bases from J, the junction contained 4 bases not matched to a gene. CDR1 is MDHEN, CDR2 SYDVKM, per germline. The CDR3 DNA reads as TGTGCCAGCAGTGTCGGACAGGGGGTCACTGAAGCTTTCTTT. Protein: CASSVGQGVTEAFF.